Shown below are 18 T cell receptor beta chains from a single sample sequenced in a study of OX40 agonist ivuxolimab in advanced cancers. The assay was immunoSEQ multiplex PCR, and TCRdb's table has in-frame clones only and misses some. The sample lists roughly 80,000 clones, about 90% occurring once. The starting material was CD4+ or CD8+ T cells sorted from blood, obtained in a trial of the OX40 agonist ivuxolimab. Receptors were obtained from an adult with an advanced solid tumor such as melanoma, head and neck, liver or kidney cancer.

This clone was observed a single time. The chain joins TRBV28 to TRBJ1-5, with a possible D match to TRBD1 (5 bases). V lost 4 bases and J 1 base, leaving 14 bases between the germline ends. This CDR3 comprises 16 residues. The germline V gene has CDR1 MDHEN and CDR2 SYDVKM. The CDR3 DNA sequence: TGTGCCAGCAGTTCCGCCATTTGGGGGAGCAATCAGCCCCAGCATTTT. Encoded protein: CASSSAIWGSNQPQHF. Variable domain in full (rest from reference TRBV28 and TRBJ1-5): DVKVTQSSRYLVKRTGEKVFLECVQDMDHENMFWYRQDPGLGLRLIYFSYDVKMKEKGDIPEGYSVSREKKERFSLILESASTNQTSMYLCASSSAIWGSNQPQHFGDGTRLSIL.

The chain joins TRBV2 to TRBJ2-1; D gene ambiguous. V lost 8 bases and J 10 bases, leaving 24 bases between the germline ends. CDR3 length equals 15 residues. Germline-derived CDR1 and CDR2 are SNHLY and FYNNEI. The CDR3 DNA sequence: TGTGCCAGCCGTCGCGGCAGCGTCGGTGTGGAGGAGCAGTTCTTC. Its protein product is CASRRGSVGVEEQFF.

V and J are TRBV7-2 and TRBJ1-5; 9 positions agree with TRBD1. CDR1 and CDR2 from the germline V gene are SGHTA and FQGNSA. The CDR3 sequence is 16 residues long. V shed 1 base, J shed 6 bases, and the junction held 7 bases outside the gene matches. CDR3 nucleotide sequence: TGTGCCAGCAGCTTAGGTGGGGGACAGGGAATTCAGCCCCAGCATTTT. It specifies CASSLGGGQGIQPQHF.

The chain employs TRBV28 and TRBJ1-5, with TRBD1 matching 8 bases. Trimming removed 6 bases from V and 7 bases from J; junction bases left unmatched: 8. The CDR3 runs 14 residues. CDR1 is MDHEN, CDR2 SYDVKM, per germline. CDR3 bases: TGTGCCAGCAGACCCTCAGGGGGCTGGCAGCCCCAGCATTTT. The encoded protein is CASRPSGGWQPQHF.

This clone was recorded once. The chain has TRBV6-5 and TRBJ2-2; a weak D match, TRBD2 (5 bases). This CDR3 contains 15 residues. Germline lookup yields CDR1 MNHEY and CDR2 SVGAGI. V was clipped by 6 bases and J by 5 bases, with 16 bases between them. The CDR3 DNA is TGTGCCAGCAGCCCGAGAGGGTCGGGTACCGGGGAGCTGTTTTTT. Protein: CASSPRGSGTGELFF.

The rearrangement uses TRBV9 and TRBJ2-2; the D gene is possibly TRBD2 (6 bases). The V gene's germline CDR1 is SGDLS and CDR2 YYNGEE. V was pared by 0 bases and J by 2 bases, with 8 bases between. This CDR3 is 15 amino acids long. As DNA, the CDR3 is TGTGCCAGCAGCGTAGGCGGGGCCAACACCGGGGAGCTGTTTTTT. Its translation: CASSVGGANTGELFF.

The CDR3 region is CASSSIPGTSLSTDTQYF. CDR3 nucleotide sequence: TGTGCCAGCAGTTCCATCCCCGGGACGTCGTTGAGCACAGATACGCAGTATTTT. The chain carries TRBV28 and TRBJ2-3; D is possibly TRBD1 or TRBD2 (5 bases each). The CDR3 has 18 amino acids. V gave up 4 bases and J gave up 0 bases, with 20 bases separating them. Germline CDR1 is MDHEN and CDR2 is SYDVKM. Supplemented by reference TRBV28 and TRBJ2-3, the full variable domain reads DVKVTQSSRYLVKRTGEKVFLECVQDMDHENMFWYRQDPGLGLRLIYFSYDVKMKEKGDIPEGYSVSREKKERFSLILESASTNQTSMYLCASSSIPGTSLSTDTQYFGPGTRLTVL.

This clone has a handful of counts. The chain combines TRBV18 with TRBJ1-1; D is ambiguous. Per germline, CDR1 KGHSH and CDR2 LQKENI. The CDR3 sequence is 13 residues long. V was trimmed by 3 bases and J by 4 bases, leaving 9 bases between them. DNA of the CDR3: TGTGCCAGCTCACCCCCGGGTGGCACTGAAGCTTTCTTT. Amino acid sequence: CASSPPGGTEAFF.

As DNA, the CDR3 is TGCGCCAGCAGCCCGGCCGAAAACAGGGCTGGGGCCAACGTCCTGACTTTC. Its translation is CASSPAENRAGANVLTF. The chain is built from TRBV5-1 and TRBJ2-6; D possibly corresponds to TRBD1 (6 bases). The CDR3 has 17 amino acids. V lost 4 bases to trimming and J lost 2 bases, with 16 bases between them. Germline CDR1 SGHRS, CDR2 YFSETQ.

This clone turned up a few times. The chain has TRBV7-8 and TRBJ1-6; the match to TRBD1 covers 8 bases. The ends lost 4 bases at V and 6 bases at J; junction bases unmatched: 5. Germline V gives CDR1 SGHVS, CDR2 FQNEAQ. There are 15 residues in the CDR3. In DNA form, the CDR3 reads TGTGCCAGCAGCTATGGACAGGGAATTAATTCACCCCTCCACTTT. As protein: CASSYGQGINSPLHF.

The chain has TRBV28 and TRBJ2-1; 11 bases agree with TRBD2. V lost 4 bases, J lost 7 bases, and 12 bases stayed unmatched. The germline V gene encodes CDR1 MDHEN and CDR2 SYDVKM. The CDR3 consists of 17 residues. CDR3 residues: CASSYLTSGTGQNEQFF. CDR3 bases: TGTGCCAGCAGTTACCTGACTAGCGGGACGGGTCAAAATGAGCAGTTCTTC.

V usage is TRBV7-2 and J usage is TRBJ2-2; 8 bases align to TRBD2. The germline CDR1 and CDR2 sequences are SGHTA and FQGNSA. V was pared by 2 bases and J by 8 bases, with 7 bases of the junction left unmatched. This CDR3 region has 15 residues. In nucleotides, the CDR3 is TGTGCCAGCAGCTTAATAGCGGGGCCGAGGGGGGAGCTGTTTTTT. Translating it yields CASSLIAGPRGELFF.

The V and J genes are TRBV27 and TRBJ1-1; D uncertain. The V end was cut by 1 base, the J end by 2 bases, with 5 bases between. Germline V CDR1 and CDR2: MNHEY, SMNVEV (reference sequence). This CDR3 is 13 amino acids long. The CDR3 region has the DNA TGTGCCAGCAGTTTATACAGCAACACTGAAGCTTTCTTT. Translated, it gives CASSLYSNTEAFF.

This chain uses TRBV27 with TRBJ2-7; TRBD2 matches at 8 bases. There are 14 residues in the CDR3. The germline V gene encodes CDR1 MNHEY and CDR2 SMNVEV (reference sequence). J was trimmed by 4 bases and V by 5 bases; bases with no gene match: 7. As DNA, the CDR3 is TGTGCCAGCAGTAGTAGCGGGAAACTATACGAGCAGTACTTC. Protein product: CASSSSGKLYEQYF.

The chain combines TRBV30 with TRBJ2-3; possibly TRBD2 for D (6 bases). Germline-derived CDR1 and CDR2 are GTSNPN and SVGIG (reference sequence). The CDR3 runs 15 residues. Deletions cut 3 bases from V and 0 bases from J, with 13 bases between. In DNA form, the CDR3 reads TGTGCCTGGAGGCGGGGCGCCACTAGCACAGATACGCAGTATTTT. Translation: CAWRRGATSTDTQYF.

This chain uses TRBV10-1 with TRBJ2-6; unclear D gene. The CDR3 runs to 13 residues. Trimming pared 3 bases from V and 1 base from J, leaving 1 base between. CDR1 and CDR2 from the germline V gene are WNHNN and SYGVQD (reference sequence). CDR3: CASSESGANVLTF. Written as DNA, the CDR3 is TGCGCCAGCAGTGAATCTGGGGCCAACGTCCTGACTTTC.

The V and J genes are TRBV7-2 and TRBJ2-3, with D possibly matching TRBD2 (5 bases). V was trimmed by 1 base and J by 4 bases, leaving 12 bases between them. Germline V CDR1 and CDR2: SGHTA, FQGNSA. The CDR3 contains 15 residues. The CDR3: CASSLGRPRADTQYF. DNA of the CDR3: TGTGCCAGCAGCTTAGGTAGACCGAGGGCAGATACGCAGTATTTT.

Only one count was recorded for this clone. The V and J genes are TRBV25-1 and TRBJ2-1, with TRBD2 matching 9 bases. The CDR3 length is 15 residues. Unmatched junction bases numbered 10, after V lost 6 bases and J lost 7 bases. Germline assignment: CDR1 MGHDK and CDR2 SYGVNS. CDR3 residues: CASRGAGGLKNEQFF. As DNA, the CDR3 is TGTGCCAGCAGGGGGGCGGGAGGGTTAAAGAATGAGCAGTTCTTC.